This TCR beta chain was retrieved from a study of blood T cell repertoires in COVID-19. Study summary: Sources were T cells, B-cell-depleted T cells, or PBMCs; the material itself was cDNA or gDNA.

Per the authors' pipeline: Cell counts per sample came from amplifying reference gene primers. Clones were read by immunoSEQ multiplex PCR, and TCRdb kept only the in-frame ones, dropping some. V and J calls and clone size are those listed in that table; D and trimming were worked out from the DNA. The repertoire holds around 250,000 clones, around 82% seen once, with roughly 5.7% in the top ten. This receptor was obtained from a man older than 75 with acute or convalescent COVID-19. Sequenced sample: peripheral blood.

DNA of the CDR3: TGTGCCAGCTCACCAGCGGGGCTGAACACCGGGGAGCTGTTTTTT. Its translation: CASSPAGLNTGELFF. This rearrangement joins TRBV18 to TRBJ2-2, with TRBD2 as a possible D gene (6 bases). From germline, CDR1 is KGHSH and CDR2 LQKENI. The CDR3 loop spans 15 amino acids. Trimming took 2 bases from V and 1 from J, leaving 8 bases between them.